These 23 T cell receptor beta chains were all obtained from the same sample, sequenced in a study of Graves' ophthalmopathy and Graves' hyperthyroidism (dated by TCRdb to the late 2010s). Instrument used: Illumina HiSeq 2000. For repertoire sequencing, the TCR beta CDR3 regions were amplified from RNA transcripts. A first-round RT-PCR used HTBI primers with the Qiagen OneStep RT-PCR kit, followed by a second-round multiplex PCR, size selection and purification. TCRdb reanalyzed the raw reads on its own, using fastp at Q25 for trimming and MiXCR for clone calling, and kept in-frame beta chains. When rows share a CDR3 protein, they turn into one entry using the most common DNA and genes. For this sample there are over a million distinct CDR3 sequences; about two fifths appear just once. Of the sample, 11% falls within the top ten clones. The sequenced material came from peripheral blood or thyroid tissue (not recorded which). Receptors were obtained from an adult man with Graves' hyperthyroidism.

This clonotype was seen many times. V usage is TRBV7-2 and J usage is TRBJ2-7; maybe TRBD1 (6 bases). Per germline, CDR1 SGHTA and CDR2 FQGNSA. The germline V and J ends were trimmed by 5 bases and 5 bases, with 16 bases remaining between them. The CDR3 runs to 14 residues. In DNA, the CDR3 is TGTGCCAGCAGCCAAAACAGGGCTCCAGACGAGCAGTACTTC. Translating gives CASSQNRAPDEQYF.

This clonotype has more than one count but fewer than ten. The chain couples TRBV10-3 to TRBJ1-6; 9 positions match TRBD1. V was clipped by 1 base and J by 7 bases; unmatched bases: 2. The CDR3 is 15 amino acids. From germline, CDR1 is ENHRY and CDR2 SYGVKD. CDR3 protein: CAISEWGTGNSPLHF. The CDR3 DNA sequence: TGTGCCATCAGTGAGTGGGGGACAGGGAATTCACCCCTCCACTTT.

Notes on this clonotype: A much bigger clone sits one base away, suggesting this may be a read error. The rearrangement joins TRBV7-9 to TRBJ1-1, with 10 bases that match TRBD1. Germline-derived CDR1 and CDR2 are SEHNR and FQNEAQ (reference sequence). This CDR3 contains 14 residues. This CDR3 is CVSSPDRGYTEAFF. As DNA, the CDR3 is TGTGTCAGCAGCCCGGACAGGGGGTATACTGAAGCTTTCTTT.

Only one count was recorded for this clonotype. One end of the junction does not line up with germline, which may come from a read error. The CDR3 bases are TGTGCCAGCAGTTATACAGGGGACAACGTCCTGACTTTC. Translating it yields CASSYTGDNVLTF. The V gene is TRBV6-5, the J gene TRBJ2-6, with 7 bases that match TRBD1. The germline V gene has CDR1 MNHEY and CDR2 SVGAGI. The CDR3 runs to 13 residues.

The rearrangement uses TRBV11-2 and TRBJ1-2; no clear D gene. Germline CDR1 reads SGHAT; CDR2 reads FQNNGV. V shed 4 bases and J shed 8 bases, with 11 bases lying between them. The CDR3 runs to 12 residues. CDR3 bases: TGTGCCAGCAGCTCATACGGTCGGGGCTACACCTTC. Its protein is CASSSYGRGYTF. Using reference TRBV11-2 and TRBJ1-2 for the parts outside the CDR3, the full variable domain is EAGVAQSPRYKIIEKRQSVAFWCNPISGHATLYWYQQILGQGPKLLIQFQNNGVVDDSQLPKDRFSAERLKGVDSTLKIQPAKLEDSAVYLCASSSYGRGYTFGSGTRLTVV.

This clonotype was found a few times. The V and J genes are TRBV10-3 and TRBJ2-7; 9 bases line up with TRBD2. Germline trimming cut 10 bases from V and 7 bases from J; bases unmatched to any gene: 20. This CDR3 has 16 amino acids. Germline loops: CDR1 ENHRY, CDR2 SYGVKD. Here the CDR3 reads CATRAATRLAEVEQYF. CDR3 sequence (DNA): TGTGCCACGCGGGCCGCCACCCGACTAGCGGAGGTTGAGCAGTACTTC.

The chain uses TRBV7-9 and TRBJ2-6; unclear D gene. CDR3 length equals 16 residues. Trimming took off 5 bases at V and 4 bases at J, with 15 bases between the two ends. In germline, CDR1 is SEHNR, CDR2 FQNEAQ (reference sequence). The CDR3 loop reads CASSPARGAGANVLTF. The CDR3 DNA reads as TGTGCCAGCAGCCCTGCCCGCGGAGCGGGGGCCAACGTCCTGACTTTC.

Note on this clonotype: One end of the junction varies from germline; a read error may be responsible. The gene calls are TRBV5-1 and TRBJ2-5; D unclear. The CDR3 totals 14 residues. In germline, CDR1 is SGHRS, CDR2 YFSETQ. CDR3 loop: CASSWTRKPETQYF. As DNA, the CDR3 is TGTGCCAGCAGCTGGACCCGAAAGCCAGAGACCCAGTACTTC.

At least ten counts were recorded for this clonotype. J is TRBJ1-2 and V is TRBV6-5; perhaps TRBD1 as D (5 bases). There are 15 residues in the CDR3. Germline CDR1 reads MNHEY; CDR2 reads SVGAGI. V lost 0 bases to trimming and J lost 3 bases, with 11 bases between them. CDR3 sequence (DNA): TGTGCCAGCAGTTACTCGGGACGTCGCCACTATGGCTACACCTTC. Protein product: CASSYSGRRHYGYTF.

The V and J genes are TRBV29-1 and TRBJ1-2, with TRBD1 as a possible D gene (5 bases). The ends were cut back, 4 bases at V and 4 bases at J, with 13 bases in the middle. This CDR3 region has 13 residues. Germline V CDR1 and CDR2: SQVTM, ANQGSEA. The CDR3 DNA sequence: TGCAGCGTTGGGGGACGGGCGGCCTATGGCTACACCTTC. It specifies CSVGGRAAYGYTF.

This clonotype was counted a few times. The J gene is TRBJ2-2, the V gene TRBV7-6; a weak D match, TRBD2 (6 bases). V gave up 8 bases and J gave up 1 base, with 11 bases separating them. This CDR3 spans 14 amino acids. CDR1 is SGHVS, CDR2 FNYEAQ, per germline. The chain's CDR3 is CASFRRENTGELFF. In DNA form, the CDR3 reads TGTGCCAGCTTCAGGCGGGAGAACACCGGGGAGCTGTTTTTT.

CDR3 bases: TGTGCCAGCAGCTTAGGAGTCAGGGGCTACACCTTC. Amino acids: CASSLGVRGYTF. V and J are TRBV7-8 and TRBJ1-2; D gene unclear. From germline, CDR1 is SGHVS and CDR2 FQNEAQ. The CDR3 totals 12 residues. V gave up 1 base and J gave up 8 bases, with 8 bases separating them.

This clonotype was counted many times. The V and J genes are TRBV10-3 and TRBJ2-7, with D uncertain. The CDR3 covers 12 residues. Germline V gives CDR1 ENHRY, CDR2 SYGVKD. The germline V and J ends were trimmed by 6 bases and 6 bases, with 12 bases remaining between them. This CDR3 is CAISERPFEQYF. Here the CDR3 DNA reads TGTGCCATCAGCGAGAGACCGTTCGAGCAGTACTTC.

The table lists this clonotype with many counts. The CDR3 loop is CSARGDHEQYF. CDR3 nucleotide sequence: TGCAGTGCTAGAGGGGACCACGAGCAGTACTTC. The chain joins TRBV20-1 to TRBJ2-7; tentatively, D is TRBD1 or TRBD2 (5 bases each). V gave up 1 base and J gave up 5 bases, with 6 bases separating them. The CDR3 runs 11 residues. Germline V gene sequence: CDR1 DFQATT, CDR2 SNEGSKA (reference sequence).

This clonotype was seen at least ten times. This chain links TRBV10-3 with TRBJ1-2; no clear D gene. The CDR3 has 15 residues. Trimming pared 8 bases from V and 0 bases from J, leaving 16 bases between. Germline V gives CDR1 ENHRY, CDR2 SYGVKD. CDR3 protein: CAIARAGKANYGYTF. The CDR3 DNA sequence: TGTGCCATCGCTCGGGCAGGCAAGGCTAACTATGGCTACACCTTC.

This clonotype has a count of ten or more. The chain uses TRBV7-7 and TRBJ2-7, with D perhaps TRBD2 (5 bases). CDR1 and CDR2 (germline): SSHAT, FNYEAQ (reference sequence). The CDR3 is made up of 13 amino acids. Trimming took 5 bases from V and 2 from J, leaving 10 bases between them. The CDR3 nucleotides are TGTGCCAGCAGCACGGGGAGTCCCTACGAGCAGTACTTC. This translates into CASSTGSPYEQYF.

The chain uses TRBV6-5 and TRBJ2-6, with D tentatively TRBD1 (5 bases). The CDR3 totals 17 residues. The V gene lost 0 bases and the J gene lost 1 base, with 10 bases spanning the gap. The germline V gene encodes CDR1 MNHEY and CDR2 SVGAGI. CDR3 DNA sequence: TGTGCCAGCAGTTACTCAGGGGTGGGGTCTGGGGCCAACGTCCTGACTTTC. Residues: CASSYSGVGSGANVLTF.

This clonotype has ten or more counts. The CDR3 protein is CASSYGLAGQETQYF. The CDR3 DNA sequence: TGTGCCAGCAGCTATGGACTAGCGGGGCAAGAGACCCAGTACTTC. The chain has TRBV11-2 and TRBJ2-5; 12 bases line up with TRBD2. Germline CDR1 SGHAT, CDR2 FQNNGV. The junction had 2 bases not matched to a gene; V was cut back by 4 bases and J by 2 bases. The CDR3 extends over 15 amino acids.

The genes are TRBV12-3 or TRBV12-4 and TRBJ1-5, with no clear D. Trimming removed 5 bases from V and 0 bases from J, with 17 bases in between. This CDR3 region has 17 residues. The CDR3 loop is CASSPGRLGSSNQPQHF. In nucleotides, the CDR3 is TGTGCCAGCAGTCCTGGCCGTTTGGGGAGTAGCAATCAGCCCCAGCATTTT.

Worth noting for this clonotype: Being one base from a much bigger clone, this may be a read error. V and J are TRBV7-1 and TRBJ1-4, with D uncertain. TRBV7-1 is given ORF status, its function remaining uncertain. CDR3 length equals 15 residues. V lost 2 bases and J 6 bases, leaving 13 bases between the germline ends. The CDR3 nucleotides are TGTGCCAGCAGCTCATACGCGCTCGGGGATGAAAAACTGTTTTTT. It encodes CASSSYALGDEKLFF.

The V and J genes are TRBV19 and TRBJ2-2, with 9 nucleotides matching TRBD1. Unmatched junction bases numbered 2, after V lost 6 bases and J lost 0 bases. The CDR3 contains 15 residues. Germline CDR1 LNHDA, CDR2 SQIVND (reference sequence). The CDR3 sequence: CASRTGGPNTGELFF. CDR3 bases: TGTGCCAGTAGGACAGGGGGGCCGAACACCGGGGAGCTGTTTTTT.

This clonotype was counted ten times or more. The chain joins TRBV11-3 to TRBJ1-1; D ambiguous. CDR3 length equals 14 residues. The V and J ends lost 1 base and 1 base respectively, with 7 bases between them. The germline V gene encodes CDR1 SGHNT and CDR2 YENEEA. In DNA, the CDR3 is TGTGCCAGCAGCTTAGGTATGCAGAACACTGAAGCTTTCTTT. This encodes CASSLGMQNTEAFF.

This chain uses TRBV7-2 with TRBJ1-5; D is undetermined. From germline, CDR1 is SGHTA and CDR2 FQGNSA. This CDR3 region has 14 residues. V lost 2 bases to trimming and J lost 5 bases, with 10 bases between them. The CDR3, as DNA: TGTGCCAGCAGCTTACAGTACGGTGATCAGCCCCAGCATTTT. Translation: CASSLQYGDQPQHF.